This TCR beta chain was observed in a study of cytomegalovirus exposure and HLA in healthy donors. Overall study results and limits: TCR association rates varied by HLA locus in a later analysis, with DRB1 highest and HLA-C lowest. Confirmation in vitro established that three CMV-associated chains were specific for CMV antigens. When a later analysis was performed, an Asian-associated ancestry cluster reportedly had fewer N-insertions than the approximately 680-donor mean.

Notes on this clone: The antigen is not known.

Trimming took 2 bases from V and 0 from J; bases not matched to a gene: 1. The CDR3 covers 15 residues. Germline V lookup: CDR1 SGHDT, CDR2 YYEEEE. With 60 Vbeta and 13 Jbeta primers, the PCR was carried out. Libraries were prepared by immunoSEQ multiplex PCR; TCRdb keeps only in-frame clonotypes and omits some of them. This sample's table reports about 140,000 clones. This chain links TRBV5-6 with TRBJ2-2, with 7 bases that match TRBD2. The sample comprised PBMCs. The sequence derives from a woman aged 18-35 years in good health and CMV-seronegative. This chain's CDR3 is CASSLGLANTGELFF. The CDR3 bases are TGTGCCAGCAGCTTAGGACTAGCGAACACCGGGGAGCTGTTTTTT. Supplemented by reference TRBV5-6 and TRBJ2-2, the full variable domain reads DAGVTQSPTHLIKTRGQQVTLRCSPKSGHDTVSWYQQALGQGPQFIFQYYEEEERQRGNFPDRFSGHQFPNYSSELNVNALLLGDSALYLCASSLGLANTGELFFGEGSRLTVL.